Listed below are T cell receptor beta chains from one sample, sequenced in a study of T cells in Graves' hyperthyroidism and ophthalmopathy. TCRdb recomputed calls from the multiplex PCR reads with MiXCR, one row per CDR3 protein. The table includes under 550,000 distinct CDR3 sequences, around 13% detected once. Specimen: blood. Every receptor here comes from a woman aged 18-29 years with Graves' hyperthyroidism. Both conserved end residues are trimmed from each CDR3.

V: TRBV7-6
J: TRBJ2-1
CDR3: ASSPVVFNEQF

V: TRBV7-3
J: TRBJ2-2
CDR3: ASSLAGGTTGELF

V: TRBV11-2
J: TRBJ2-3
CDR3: ASSFGTSGDPSTDTQY

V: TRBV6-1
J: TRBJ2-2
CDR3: ASSGVSYTGELF

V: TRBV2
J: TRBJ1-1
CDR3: ARGAGGGSAF

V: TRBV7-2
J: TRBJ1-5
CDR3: ASRLGQGNQPQH

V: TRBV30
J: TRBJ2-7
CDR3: AWSQLGLATYEQY

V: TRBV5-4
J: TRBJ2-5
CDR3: ASSQAGGRETQY

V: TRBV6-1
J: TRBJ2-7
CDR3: ASSDRASTYEQY

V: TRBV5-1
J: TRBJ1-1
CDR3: ASSWRFDRGQAEAF

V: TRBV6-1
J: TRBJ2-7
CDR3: ASSFGGRTSSYEQY

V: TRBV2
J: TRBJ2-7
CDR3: ASSETWAETYEQY